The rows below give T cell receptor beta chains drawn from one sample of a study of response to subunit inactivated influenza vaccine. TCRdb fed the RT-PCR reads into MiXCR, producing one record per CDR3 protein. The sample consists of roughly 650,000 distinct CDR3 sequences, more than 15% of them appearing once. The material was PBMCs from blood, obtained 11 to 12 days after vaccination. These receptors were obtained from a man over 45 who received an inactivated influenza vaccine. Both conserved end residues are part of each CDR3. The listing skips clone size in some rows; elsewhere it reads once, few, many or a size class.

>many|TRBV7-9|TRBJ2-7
CASSTSSYEQYF
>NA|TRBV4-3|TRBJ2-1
CASSQEAAGTYNEQFF
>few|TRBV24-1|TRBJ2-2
CATSDGTSQKLFF
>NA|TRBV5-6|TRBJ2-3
CASSLVYRGADTQYF
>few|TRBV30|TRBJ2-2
CAWTPNTGELFF
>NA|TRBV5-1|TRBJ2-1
CASSFGSELHNEQFF
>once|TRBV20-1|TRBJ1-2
CSAINTDNYGYTF
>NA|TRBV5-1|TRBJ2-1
CASSATIYGPTNEQFF
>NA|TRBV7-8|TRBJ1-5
CASSRSHRTGGASNQPQHF
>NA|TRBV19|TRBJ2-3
CASSIGTSGSFTDTQYF
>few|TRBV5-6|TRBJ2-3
CASSLVAGGPTDTQYF
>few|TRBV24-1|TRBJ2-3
CATSDFWADTQYF
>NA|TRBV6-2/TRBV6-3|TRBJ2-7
CASSYSGGKSRGNEQYF
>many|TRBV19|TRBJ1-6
CASSLGQYNSPLHF
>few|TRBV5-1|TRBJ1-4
CASSLDPAANEKLFF
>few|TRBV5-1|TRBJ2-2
CASSLAGRHTGELFF
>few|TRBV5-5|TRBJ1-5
CASSLVAGVSNQPQHF